These 10 T cell receptor beta chains came from one sample sequenced in a study of regulatory T cells in long-lasting Graves disease. The authors built TCR beta libraries using iRepertoire HTBI primers and Arm-PCR of CDR3 regions. TCRdb independently ran MiXCR on the multiplex PCR reads; one entry per CDR3 protein. Seen here are 350,000 to 450,000 distinct CDR3 sequences, roughly 24% observed once, and the top ten hold 28%. Sample time point: persistent/refractory GD, antithyroid drugs over 5 years with positive TRAb. From RNA extracted from PBMCs, the TCR library was made. The source material was peripheral blood mononuclear cells (PBMCs), sampled when the disease was refractory, from a patient treated with antithyroid drugs. The receptor set was obtained from a woman in her forties with Graves disease.

This clonotype was seen many times. The chain couples TRBV7-9 to TRBJ2-2; D is uncertain. The V and J ends lost 8 bases and 1 base respectively, with 14 bases between them. Germline-derived CDR1 and CDR2 are SEHNR and FQNEAQ (reference sequence). The CDR3 sequence is 15 residues long. The CDR3 spells CASCILAMNTGELFF. The CDR3 DNA reads as TGTGCCAGCTGCATACTGGCGATGAACACCGGGGAGCTGTTTTTT.

The chain joins TRBV13 to TRBJ1-2; 7 bases are a match to TRBD1. The CDR3 is made up of 13 amino acids. V shed 5 bases, J shed 6 bases, and the junction held 6 bases outside the gene matches. Germline lookup yields CDR1 PRHDT and CDR2 FYEKMQ (reference sequence). CDR3 loop: CASSPLTGDGYTF. The DNA for the CDR3 is TGTGCCAGCAGCCCACTAACAGGGGATGGCTACACCTTC.

Remarks on this clonotype: This could be a read error, since a much larger clone is one nucleotide away. The CDR3 ends on some other residue instead of the conserved phenylalanine or tryptophan, so this is likely a read error. The chain carries TRBV28 and TRBJ2-4; 10 bases fit TRBD1. V lost 6 bases and J lost 1; bases outside the gene matches: 6. The germline gives CDR1 MDHEN, CDR2 SYDVKM. There are 16 residues in the CDR3. The CDR3 nucleotides are TGTGCCAGCAGGACCCGACAGGGGGCGGCCAAAAACATTCAGTACGTC. Protein: CASRTRQGAAKNIQYV.

This clonotype appeared many times. The V call is TRBV30, the J call TRBJ1-4, with no clear D. Between the trimmed V and J ends, which lost 0 bases and 12 bases, there was a span of 14 bases. CDR1 GTSNPN and CDR2 SVGIG come from the germline V gene (reference sequence). The CDR3 spans 13 residues. In DNA, the CDR3 is TGTGCCTGGAGTGTGGGGTACACAGTGGAACTGTTTTTT. Its protein product is CAWSVGYTVELFF. Variable domain in full (rest from reference TRBV30 and TRBJ1-4): SQTIHQWPATLVQPVGSPLSLECTVEGTSNPNLYWYRQAAGRGLQLLFYSVGIGQISSEVPQNLSASRPQDRQFILSSKKLLLSDSGFYLCAWSVGYTVELFFGSGTQLSVL.

The table lists this clonotype with a few counts. J is TRBJ1-6 and V is TRBV5-1, with unresolved D. The CDR3 consists of 14 residues. Germline CDR1 and CDR2: SGHRS and YFSETQ. V dropped 1 base and J dropped 8 bases, with 10 bases sitting between them. CDR3 in amino acids: CASSLNQGDSPLHF. CDR3 nucleotide sequence: TGCGCCAGCAGCTTGAACCAAGGAGATTCACCCCTCCACTTT.

This clonotype appeared many times. The genes are TRBV29-1 and TRBJ2-5, with TRBD2 matching 8 bases. This CDR3 is 12 amino acids long. The J segment lost 5 bases and the V segment lost 5 bases, leaving 4 bases of the junction unmatched. The germline CDR1 and CDR2 sequences are SQVTM and ANQGSEA. For the CDR3, the DNA is TGCAGCGTTTTAGCGGGAAGTGAGACCCAGTACTTC. Its translation is CSVLAGSETQYF. Looking up the rest from reference TRBV29-1 and TRBJ2-5 gives the full variable domain: SAVISQKPSRDICQRGTSLTIQCQVDSQVTMMFWYRQQPGQSLTLIATANQGSEATYESGFVIDKFPISRPNLTFSTLTVSNMSPEDSSIYLCSVLAGSETQYFGPGTRLLVL.

This clonotype was found many times. The gene calls are TRBV11-2 and TRBJ1-1; D remains ambiguous. This CDR3 has 13 amino acids. V gave up 7 bases and J gave up 3 bases, with 12 bases separating them. Per the germline V gene, CDR1 is SGHAT and CDR2 is FQNNGV. CDR3 nucleotide sequence: TGTGCCAGCACTCGGGCCAGCTACACTGAAGCTTTCTTT. This encodes CASTRASYTEAFF.

The rearrangement links TRBV5-1 to TRBJ2-1; no definite D call. The V and J ends lost 5 bases and 0 bases respectively, with 12 bases between them. Germline values: CDR1 SGHRS, CDR2 YFSETQ. The CDR3 consists of 15 residues. CDR3 sequence: CASSTRQSSYNEQFF. In DNA form, the CDR3 reads TGCGCCAGCAGTACTCGTCAGAGCTCCTACAATGAGCAGTTCTTC.

The chain couples TRBV20-1 to TRBJ2-3; D not resolved. Trimming took off 4 bases at V and 3 bases at J, with 14 bases between the two ends. The CDR3 extends over 14 amino acids. Germline CDR1 is DFQATT and CDR2 is SNEGSKA (reference sequence). The DNA of the CDR3 is TGCAGTGCTACCCCTGGCGATGGGACAGATACGCAGTATTTT. Residues: CSATPGDGTDTQYF.

This sequence joins TRBV2 and TRBJ2-1; 8 nucleotides line up with TRBD2. The CDR3 covers 17 residues. CDR1 is SNHLY and CDR2 is FYNNEI in the germline V gene. The V gene end was trimmed by 9 bases and the J gene end by 7 bases; junction bases not matched to a gene: 20. CDR3 nucleotides: TGTGCCAGTACCTTGAGGGTCCCAGCGGGAGACGAGAATGAGCAGTTCTTC. Its translation: CASTLRVPAGDENEQFF.